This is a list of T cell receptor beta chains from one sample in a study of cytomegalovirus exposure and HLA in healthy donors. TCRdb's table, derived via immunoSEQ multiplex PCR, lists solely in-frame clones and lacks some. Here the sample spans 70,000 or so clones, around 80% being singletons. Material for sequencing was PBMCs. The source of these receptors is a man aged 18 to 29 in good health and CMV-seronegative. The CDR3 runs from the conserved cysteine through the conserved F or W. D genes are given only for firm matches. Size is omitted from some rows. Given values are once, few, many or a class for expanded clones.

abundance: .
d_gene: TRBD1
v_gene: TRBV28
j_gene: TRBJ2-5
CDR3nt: TGTGCCAGCAGTTTGGGGACAGGGGGCCGGGAGACCCAGTACTTC
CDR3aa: CASSLGTGGRETQYF

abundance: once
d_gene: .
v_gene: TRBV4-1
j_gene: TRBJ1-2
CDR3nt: TGCGCCAGCAGCCATCCTAAGTCGCAGGGGACTAACTATGGCTACACCTTC
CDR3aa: CASSHPKSQGTNYGYTF

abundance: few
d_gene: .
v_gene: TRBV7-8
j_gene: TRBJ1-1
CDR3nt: TGTGCCAGCAGCTTATCAGGGACACTCACTGAAGCTTTCTTT
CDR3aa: CASSLSGTLTEAFF

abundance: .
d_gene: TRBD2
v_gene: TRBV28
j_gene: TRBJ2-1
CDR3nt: TGTGCCAGCAGTTTACAGCGGACTAGCGGGAGGGGATACAATGAGCAGTTCTTC
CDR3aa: CASSLQRTSGRGYNEQFF

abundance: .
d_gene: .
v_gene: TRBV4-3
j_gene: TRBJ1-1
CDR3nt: TGCGCCAGCAGCCTGGAGACAGGCCGGATCACTGAAGCTTTCTTT
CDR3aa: CASSLETGRITEAFF

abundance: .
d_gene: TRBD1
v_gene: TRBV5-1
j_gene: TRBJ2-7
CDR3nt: TGCGCCAGCAGCTCACAGCCGGGACAGTCCCACTACGAGCAGTACTTC
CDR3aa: CASSSQPGQSHYEQYF

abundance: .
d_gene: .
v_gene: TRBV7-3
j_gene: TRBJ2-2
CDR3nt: TGTGCCAGCAGCTTATCGACAGACTCGAACGGGGAGCTGTTTTTT
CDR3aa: CASSLSTDSNGELFF

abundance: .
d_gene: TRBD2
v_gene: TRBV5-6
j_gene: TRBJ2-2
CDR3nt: TGTGCCAGCAGCCTAACGGGACTAGCGGGAGATTGGGACACCGGGGAGCTGTTTTTT
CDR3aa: CASSLTGLAGDWDTGELFF

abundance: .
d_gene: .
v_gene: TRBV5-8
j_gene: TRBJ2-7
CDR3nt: TGTGCCAGCAGCTTGGCCTTCTCCTACGAGCAGTACTTC
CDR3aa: CASSLAFSYEQYF

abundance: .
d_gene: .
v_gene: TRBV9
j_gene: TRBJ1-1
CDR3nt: TGTGCCAGCAGCACCAGCAGAGCGGGGAACACTGAAGCTTTCTTT
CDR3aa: CASSTSRAGNTEAFF

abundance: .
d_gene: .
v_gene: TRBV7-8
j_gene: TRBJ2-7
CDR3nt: TGTGCCAGCAGGCCTACAGGGTTCTACGAGCAGTACTTC
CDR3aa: CASRPTGFYEQYF

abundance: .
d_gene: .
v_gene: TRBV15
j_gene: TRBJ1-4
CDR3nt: TGTGCCACCAGGCAGGGTATAGCTAATGAAAAACTGTTTTTT
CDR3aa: CATRQGIANEKLFF

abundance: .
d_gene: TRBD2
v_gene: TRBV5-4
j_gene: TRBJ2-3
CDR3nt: TGTGCCAGCAGCATAGCGGGGGCCCGCACAGATACGCAGTATTTT
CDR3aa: CASSIAGARTDTQYF

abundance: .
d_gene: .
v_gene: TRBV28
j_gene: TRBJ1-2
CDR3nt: TGTGCCAGCATCACGACAGGAGCAAACTATGGCTACACCTTC
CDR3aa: CASITTGANYGYTF

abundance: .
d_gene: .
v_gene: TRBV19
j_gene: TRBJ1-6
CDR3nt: TGTGCCAGTAGTGTCTCGGGGCAGGGGAATTCACCCCTCCACTTT
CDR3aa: CASSVSGQGNSPLHF

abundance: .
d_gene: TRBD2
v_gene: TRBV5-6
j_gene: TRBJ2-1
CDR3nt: TGTGCCAGCAGCTTAACTAGCGGGAGGGTGCTCGACAATGAGCAGTTCTTC
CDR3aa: CASSLTSGRVLDNEQFF

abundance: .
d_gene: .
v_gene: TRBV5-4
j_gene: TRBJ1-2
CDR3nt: TGTGTCAGCACTTTGGGGGGGTTGGGCGGCTACACCTTC
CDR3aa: CVSTLGGLGGYTF

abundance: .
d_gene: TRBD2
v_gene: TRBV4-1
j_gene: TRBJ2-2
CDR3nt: TGCGCCAGCAGCCATGGGACTAGTTTTACCGGGGAGCTGTTTTTT
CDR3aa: CASSHGTSFTGELFF

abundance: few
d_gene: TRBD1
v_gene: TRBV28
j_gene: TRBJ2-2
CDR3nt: TGTGCCAGCAGCCGAGCCACCCCCGGGACAGCGAACACCGGGGAGCTGTTTTTT
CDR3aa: CASSRATPGTANTGELFF

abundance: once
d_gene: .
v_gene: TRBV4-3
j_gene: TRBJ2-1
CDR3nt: TGCGCCAGCAGCCAAGATTCGGCGGGATCAGGGAATGAGCAGTTCTTC
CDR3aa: CASSQDSAGSGNEQFF

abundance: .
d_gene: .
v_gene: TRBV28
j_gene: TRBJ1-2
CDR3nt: TGTGCCAGCAGTTTATTGGGCCAGACCTATGGCTACACCTTC
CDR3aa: CASSLLGQTYGYTF

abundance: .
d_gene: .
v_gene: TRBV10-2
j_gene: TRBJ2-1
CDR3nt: TGCGCCAGCAGTGAACTGTTTAGCTCCTACAATGAGCAGTTCTTC
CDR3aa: CASSELFSSYNEQFF

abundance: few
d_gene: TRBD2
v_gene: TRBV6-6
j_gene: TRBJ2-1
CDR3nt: TGTGCCAGCAGTTACTTGGGTAGCGGGGGAAACAATGAGCAGTTCTTC
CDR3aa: CASSYLGSGGNNEQFF

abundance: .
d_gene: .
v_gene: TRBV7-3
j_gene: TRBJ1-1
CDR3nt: TGTGCCAGCAGCTTAAATCCCGGGATCACTGAAGCTTTCTTT
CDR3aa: CASSLNPGITEAFF

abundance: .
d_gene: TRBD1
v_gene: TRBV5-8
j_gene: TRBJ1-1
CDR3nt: TGTGCCAGCAGCCCAATCGACAGGGGGACTGAAGCTTTCTTT
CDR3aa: CASSPIDRGTEAFF

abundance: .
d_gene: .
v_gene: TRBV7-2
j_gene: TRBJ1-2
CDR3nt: TGTGCCAGCAGCATAGCGGGGGGGTTCCTACAAGGGTATGGCTACACCTTC
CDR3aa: CASSIAGGFLQGYGYTF

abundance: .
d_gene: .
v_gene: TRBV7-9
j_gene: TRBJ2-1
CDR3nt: TGTGCCAGCAGCCCGGACAGATATAATGAGCAGTTCTTC
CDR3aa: CASSPDRYNEQFF

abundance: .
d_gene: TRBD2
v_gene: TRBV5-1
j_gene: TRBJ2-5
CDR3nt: TGCGCCAGCCGTGGGGGACTAGCGGTACAAGAGACCCAGTACTTC
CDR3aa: CASRGGLAVQETQYF

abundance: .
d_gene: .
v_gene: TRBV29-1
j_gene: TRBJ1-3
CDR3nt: TGCAGCGTGGACATCGGCTCTGGAAACGCCATATATTTT
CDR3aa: CSVDIGSGNAIYF

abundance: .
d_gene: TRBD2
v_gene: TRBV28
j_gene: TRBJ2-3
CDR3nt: TGTGCCAGGGGAGGGGCTTTCACAGATACGCAGTATTTT
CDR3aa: CARGGAFTDTQYF

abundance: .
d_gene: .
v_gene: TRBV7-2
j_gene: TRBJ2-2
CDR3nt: TGTGCCAGCAGCTTACTTGGACAGACAAACACCGGGGAGCTGTTTTTT
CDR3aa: CASSLLGQTNTGELFF

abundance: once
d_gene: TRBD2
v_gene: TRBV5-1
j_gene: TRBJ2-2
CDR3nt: TGCGCCAGCAGCGCCCGACTAGCGGGGGGAACCGGGGAGCTGTTTTTT
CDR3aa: CASSARLAGGTGELFF

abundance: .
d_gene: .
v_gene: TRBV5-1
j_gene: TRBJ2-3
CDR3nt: TGCGCCAGCAGGGACAGTAGTCAAGATACGCAGTATTTT
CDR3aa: CASRDSSQDTQYF

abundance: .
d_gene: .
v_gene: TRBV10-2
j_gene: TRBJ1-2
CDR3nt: TGCGCCAGCAGTGAGTCGATTGCAGGGCACTATGGCTACACCTTC
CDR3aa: CASSESIAGHYGYTF

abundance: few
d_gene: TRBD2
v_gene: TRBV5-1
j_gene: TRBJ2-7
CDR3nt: TGCGCCAGCAGCCCCGCGGGACTAGCGGCCATCTACGAGCAGTACTTC
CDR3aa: CASSPAGLAAIYEQYF

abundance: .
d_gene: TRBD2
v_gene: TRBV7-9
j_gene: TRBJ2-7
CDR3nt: TGTGCCAGCAGCTCGAAGGGGCGGCTAGCGGGGGCCGCCTACGAGCAGTACTTC
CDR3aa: CASSSKGRLAGAAYEQYF

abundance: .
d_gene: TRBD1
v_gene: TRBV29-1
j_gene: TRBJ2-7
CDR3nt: TGCAGCGTTGAGTCTCCAAGCCGGGACAGGGGAGACTACGAGCAGTACTTC
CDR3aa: CSVESPSRDRGDYEQYF

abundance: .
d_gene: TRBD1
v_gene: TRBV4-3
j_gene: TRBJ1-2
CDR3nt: TGCGCCAGCAGCCAAACCAGGGGGAACTATGGCTACACCTTC
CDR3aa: CASSQTRGNYGYTF

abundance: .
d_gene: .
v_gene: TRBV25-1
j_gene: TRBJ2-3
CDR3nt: TGTGCCAGCAGTGTTGGTGCTAGATGGTCAGATACGCAGTATTTT
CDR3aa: CASSVGARWSDTQYF

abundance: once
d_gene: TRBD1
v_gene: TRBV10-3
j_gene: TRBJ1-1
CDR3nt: TGTGCCATCAGTGATCTAAAAGGACAGGGGGATGTGGAAGCTTTCTTT
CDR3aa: CAISDLKGQGDVEAFF

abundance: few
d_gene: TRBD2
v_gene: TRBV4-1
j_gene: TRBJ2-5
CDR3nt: TGCGCCAGCAGCCTCACTAGCGGGGGCGACCAAGAGACCCAGTACTTC
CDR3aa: CASSLTSGGDQETQYF

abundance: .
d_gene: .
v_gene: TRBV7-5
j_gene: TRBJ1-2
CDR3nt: TGTGCCAGAAGCCCTCCCCTTGGTAATTGTTCATCGACAGACTTCTATGGCTACACCTTC
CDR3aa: CARSPPLGNCSSTDFYGYTF

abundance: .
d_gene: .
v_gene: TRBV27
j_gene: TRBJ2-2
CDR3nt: TGTGCCAGCACGCGACAGACCAACACCGGGGAGCTGTTTTTT
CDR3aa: CASTRQTNTGELFF

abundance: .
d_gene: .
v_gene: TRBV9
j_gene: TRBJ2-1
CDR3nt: TGTGCCAGCAGCGTAGAGGACAGCGGCGAGCAGTTCTTC
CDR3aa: CASSVEDSGEQFF

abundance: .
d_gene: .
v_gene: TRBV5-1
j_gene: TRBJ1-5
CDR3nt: TGCGCCAGCAGCTTGGGGTTGGACATCCGCGATCAGCCCCAGCATTTT
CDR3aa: CASSLGLDIRDQPQHF

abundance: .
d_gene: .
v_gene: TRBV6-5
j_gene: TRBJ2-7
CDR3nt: TGTGCCAGCAGTTACTCCAGGGCCTACGAGCAGTACTTC
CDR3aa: CASSYSRAYEQYF

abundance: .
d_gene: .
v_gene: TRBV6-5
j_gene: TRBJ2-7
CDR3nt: TGTGCCAGCCAGAGCCGACAGACCTACGAGCAGTACTTC
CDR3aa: CASQSRQTYEQYF

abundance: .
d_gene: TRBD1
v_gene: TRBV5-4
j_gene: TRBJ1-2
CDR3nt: TGTGCCAGCAGCTTCCTGACAGGGGGAAATTATGGCTACACCTTC
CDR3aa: CASSFLTGGNYGYTF

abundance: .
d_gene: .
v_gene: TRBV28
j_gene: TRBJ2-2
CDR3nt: TGTGCCACCTGGACAACCAACACCGGGGAGCTGTTTTTT
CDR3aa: CATWTTNTGELFF

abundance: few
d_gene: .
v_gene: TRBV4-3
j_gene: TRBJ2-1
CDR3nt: TGCGCCAGCAGCTTAGGGGGGGGCTCCTACAATGAGCAGTTCTTC
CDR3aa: CASSLGGGSYNEQFF

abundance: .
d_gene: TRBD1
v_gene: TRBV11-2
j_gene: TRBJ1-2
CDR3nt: TGTGCCAGCAGCTTAGGACAGGGCAGCTATGGCTACACCTTC
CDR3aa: CASSLGQGSYGYTF

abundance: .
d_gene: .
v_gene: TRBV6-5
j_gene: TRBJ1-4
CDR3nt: TGTGCCAGCTTGCCCGGGGGAGCAACTAATGAAAAACTGTTTTTT
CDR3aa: CASLPGGATNEKLFF

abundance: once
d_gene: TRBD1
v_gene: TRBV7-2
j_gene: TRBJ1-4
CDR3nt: TGTGCCAGCAGTTCTTACGGGACAGTTAATGAAAAACTGTTTTTT
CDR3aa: CASSSYGTVNEKLFF

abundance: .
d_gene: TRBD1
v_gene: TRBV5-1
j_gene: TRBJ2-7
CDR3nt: TGCGCCAGCGGCGCTTCAGGACAGGGGGCCCACGAGCAGTACTTC
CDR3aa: CASGASGQGAHEQYF

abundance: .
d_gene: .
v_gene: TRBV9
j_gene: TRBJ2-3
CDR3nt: TGTGCCAGCAGCGCTACGGGTAGCACAGATACGCAGTATTTT
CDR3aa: CASSATGSTDTQYF

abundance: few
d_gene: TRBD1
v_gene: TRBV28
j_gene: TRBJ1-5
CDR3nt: TGTGCCAGCAGCCTCCTGACAGGGGTCAATCAGCCCCAGCATTTT
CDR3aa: CASSLLTGVNQPQHF

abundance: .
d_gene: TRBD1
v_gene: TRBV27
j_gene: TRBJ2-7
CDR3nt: TGTGCCAGCAGGCGAGACAGGGTTTACGAGCAGTACTTC
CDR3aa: CASRRDRVYEQYF

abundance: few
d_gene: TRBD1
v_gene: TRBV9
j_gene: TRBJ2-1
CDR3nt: TGTGCCAGCAGCCCCAGGGGACAGCCTCCTGGTGAGCAGTTCTTC
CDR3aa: CASSPRGQPPGEQFF

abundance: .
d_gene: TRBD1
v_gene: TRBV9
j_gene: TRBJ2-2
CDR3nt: TGTGCCAGCAGCGTGACGGGACAGGTCAACACCGGGGAGCTGTTTTTT
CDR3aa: CASSVTGQVNTGELFF

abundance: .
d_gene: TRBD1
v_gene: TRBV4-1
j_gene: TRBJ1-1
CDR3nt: TGCGCCAGCAGCCAAGCGGGACAGGGGAACACTGAAGCTTTCTTT
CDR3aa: CASSQAGQGNTEAFF